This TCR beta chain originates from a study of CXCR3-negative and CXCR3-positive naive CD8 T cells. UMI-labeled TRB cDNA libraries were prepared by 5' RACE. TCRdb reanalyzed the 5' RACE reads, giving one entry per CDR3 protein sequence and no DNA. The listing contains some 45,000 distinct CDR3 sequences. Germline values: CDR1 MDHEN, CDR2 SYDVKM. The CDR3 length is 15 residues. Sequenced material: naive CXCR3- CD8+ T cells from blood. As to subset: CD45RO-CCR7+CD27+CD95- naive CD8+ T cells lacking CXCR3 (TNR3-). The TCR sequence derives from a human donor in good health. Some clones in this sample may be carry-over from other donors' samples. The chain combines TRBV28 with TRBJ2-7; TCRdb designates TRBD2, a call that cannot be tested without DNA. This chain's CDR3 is CASSRPPSGTYEQYF. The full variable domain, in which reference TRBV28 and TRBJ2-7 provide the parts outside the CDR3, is DVKVTQSSRYLVKRTGEKVFLECVQDMDHENMFWYRQDPGLGLRLIYFSYDVKMKEKGDIPEGYSVSREKKERFSLILESASTNQTSMYLCASSRPPSGTYEQYFGPGTRLTVT.